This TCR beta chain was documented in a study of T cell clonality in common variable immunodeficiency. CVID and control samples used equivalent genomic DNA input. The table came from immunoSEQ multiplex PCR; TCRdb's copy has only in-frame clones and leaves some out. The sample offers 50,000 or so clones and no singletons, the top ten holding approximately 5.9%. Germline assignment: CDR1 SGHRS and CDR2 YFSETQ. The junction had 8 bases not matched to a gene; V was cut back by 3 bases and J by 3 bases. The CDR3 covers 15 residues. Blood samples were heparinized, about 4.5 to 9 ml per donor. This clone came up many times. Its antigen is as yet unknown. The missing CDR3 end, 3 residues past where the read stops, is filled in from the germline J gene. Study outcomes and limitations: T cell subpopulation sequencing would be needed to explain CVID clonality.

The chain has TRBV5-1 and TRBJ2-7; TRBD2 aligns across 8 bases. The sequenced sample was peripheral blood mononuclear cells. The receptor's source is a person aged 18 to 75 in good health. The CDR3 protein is CASSSGGGGFYEQYF. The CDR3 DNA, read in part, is TGCGCCAGCAGCTCGGGGGGCGGGGGGTTCTACGAG.